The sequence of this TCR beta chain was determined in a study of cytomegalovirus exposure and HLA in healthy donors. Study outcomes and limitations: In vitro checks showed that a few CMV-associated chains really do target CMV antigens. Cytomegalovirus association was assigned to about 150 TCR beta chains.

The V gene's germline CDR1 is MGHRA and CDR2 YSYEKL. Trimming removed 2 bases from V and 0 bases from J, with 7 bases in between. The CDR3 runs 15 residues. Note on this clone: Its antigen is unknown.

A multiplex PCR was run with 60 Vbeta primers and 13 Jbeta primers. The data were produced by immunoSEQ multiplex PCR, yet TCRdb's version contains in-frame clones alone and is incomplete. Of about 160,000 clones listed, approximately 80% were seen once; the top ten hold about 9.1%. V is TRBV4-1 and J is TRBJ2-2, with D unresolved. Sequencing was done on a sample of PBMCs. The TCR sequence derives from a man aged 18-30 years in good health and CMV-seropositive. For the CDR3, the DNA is TGCGCCAGCAGCCAAACCAGGACGAACACCGGGGAGCTGTTTTTT. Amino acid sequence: CASSQTRTNTGELFF.